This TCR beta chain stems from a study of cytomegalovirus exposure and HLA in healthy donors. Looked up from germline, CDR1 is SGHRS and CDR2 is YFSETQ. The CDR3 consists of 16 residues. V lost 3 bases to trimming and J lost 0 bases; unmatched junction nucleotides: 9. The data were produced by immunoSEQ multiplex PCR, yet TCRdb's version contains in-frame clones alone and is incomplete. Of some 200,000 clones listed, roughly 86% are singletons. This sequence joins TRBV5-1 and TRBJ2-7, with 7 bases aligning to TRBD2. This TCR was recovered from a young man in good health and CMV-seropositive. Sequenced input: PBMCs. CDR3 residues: CASSSHLAGDSYEQYF. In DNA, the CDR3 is TGCGCCAGCAGCTCCCATCTGGCGGGAGACTCCTACGAGCAGTACTTC.